Shown below are 2 T cell receptor beta chains from a single sample sequenced in a study of beta chain features in type 1 diabetes. Investigators reverse transcribed all isolated RNA, so they sequenced expressed TCRB transcripts. The protocol was immunoSEQ multiplex PCR, while the TCRdb copy is restricted to in-frame clones and leaves out a portion. The sample records 150,000 to 200,000 clones, about an eighth being singletons. The sequencing sample was made of central memory CD4+ T cells from blood. These receptors were obtained from a woman between 18 and 30 years old in good health.

This chain links TRBV7-9 with TRBJ2-7, with 10 nucleotides matching TRBD1. From germline, CDR1 is SEHNR and CDR2 FQNEAQ (reference sequence). This CDR3 contains 16 residues. The J segment lost 1 base and the V segment lost 3 bases, leaving 6 bases of the junction unmatched. The CDR3 reads CASSFQTGQGSYEQYF. The CDR3 region has the DNA TGTGCCAGCAGCTTCCAAACGGGACAGGGGTCCTACGAGCAGTACTTC. Complete variable domain (other parts from reference TRBV7-9 and TRBJ2-7): DTGVSQNPRHKITKRGQNVTFRCDPISEHNRLYWYRQTLGQGPEFLTYFQNEAQLEKSRLLSDRFSAERPKGSFSTLEIQRTEQGDSAMYLCASSFQTGQGSYEQYFGPGTRLTVT.

CDR3 nucleotides: TGTGCCAGCAGCTCGAGGGGGGGTAACTACGAGCAGTACTTC. As protein: CASSSRGGNYEQYF. The rearrangement uses TRBV7-8 and TRBJ2-7, with D tentatively TRBD2 (7 bases). The CDR3 length is 14 residues. Looked up from germline, CDR1 is SGHVS and CDR2 is FQNEAQ. Trimming removed 4 bases from V and 3 bases from J, with 13 bases in between.